The rows below give T cell receptor beta chains drawn from one sample of a study of OX40 agonist ivuxolimab in advanced cancers. The protocol was immunoSEQ multiplex PCR, while the TCRdb copy is restricted to in-frame clones and leaves out a portion. The sample includes 40,000 to 45,000 clones, 70% to 90% of them seen just once. This material consisted of CD4+ or CD8+ T cells sorted from blood, taken in a trial of the OX40 agonist ivuxolimab. The receptors originated from an adult with an advanced solid tumor such as melanoma, head and neck, liver or kidney cancer. CDR3s include the opening cysteine and the closing phenylalanine or tryptophan. The order of the fields is clone size, D gene, J gene, V gene, CDR3 DNA, CDR3 protein. A D gene is named only where the DNA matches it firmly. The listing skips clone size in some rows; elsewhere it reads once, few, many or a size class.

clone size: -
D gene: -
J gene: TRBJ2-7
V gene: TRBV30
CDR3 DNA: TGTGCCTGGAGTGTAGGGGGATCCGAGCAGTACTTC
CDR3 protein: CAWSVGGSEQYF

clone size: -
D gene: TRBD2
J gene: TRBJ2-7
V gene: TRBV6-5
CDR3 DNA: TGTGCCAGCAGCCTCCCCGGGACTAGCGGATACGAGCAGTACTTC
CDR3 protein: CASSLPGTSGYEQYF

clone size: -
D gene: -
J gene: TRBJ1-5
V gene: TRBV11-2
CDR3 DNA: TGTGCCAGCAGCTTAGATCCGGCAGGGCCGGGGCAGCCCCAGCATTTT
CDR3 protein: CASSLDPAGPGQPQHF

clone size: -
D gene: -
J gene: TRBJ2-6
V gene: TRBV20-1
CDR3 DNA: TGCAGTGCTGAAGGGGCCAACGTCCTGACTTTC
CDR3 protein: CSAEGANVLTF

clone size: -
D gene: TRBD1
J gene: TRBJ1-1
V gene: TRBV2
CDR3 DNA: TGTGCCACCCGACGACAGGGGGCTGATGGGGAAGCTTTCTTT
CDR3 protein: CATRRQGADGEAFF

clone size: -
D gene: TRBD2
J gene: TRBJ2-1
V gene: TRBV6-1
CDR3 DNA: TGTGCCAGCAGTGTAGTGGGACTAGCGGGAGGGCTTTCTTACAATGAGCAGTTCTTC
CDR3 protein: CASSVVGLAGGLSYNEQFF

clone size: -
D gene: -
J gene: TRBJ2-1
V gene: TRBV7-9
CDR3 DNA: TGTGCCAGCAGCTTAGCGAGATTAAATGAGCAGTTCTTC
CDR3 protein: CASSLARLNEQFF

clone size: -
D gene: TRBD1
J gene: TRBJ2-1
V gene: TRBV30
CDR3 DNA: TGTGCCTGGAATAACAGGGGGAGTTACAATGAGCAGTTCTTC
CDR3 protein: CAWNNRGSYNEQFF

clone size: -
D gene: -
J gene: TRBJ2-7
V gene: TRBV5-1
CDR3 DNA: TGCGCCAGCAGCTTGAACAGGTACGAGCAGTACTTC
CDR3 protein: CASSLNRYEQYF

clone size: -
D gene: -
J gene: TRBJ2-3
V gene: TRBV5-1
CDR3 DNA: TGCGCCAGCAGCCCCTGGGGCGCAGCTAGCACAGATACGCAGTATTTT
CDR3 protein: CASSPWGAASTDTQYF

clone size: -
D gene: TRBD2
J gene: TRBJ2-3
V gene: TRBV11-2
CDR3 DNA: TGTGCCAGCAGCACATGGACTAGCGGCACAGATACGCAGTATTTT
CDR3 protein: CASSTWTSGTDTQYF

clone size: once
D gene: -
J gene: TRBJ2-1
V gene: TRBV30
CDR3 DNA: TGTGCCTGGAGTGTACGGTGGGGTAGTGAGCAGTTCTTC
CDR3 protein: CAWSVRWGSEQFF

clone size: -
D gene: TRBD1
J gene: TRBJ2-2
V gene: TRBV2
CDR3 DNA: TGTGCCATCAAACGGGGACAGGGTCGGTTGGGGGAGCTGTTTTTT
CDR3 protein: CAIKRGQGRLGELFF

clone size: -
D gene: TRBD1
J gene: TRBJ2-3
V gene: TRBV2
CDR3 DNA: TGTGCCAGCAGACGACAGGGGGCGAGCACAGATACGCAGTATTTT
CDR3 protein: CASRRQGASTDTQYF

clone size: once
D gene: -
J gene: TRBJ1-5
V gene: TRBV7-9
CDR3 DNA: TGTGCCAGCAGCTTAGACAACCAGCCCCAGCATTTT
CDR3 protein: CASSLDNQPQHF

clone size: once
D gene: -
J gene: TRBJ2-7
V gene: TRBV6-5
CDR3 DNA: TGTGCCAGCAGTTACGTTGGGGGTCTCAAGGAGGAGTACTTC
CDR3 protein: CASSYVGGLKEEYF

clone size: -
D gene: -
J gene: TRBJ2-1
V gene: TRBV14
CDR3 DNA: TGTGCCAGCAGCCTAGCGGAAAGCTCCTACAATGAGCAGTTCTTC
CDR3 protein: CASSLAESSYNEQFF

clone size: -
D gene: TRBD1
J gene: TRBJ2-2
V gene: TRBV11-2
CDR3 DNA: TGTGCCAGCAGCTTATACAGGGGGCAGGGCGGGGAGCTGTTTTTT
CDR3 protein: CASSLYRGQGGELFF

clone size: few
D gene: TRBD1
J gene: TRBJ2-5
V gene: TRBV11-3
CDR3 DNA: TGTGCCAGCAGCCCCGGACAGGGGGCTGGGGAGACCCAGTACTTC
CDR3 protein: CASSPGQGAGETQYF

clone size: -
D gene: -
J gene: TRBJ2-3
V gene: TRBV19
CDR3 DNA: TGTGCCAGTAGTCCAACAGCTAAATCTGGCACAGATACGCAGTATTTT
CDR3 protein: CASSPTAKSGTDTQYF

clone size: -
D gene: -
J gene: TRBJ2-2
V gene: TRBV9
CDR3 DNA: TGTGCCAGCAGCGTGTCCAGGGGGGGCACCGGGGAGCTGTTTTTT
CDR3 protein: CASSVSRGGTGELFF

clone size: -
D gene: -
J gene: TRBJ2-6
V gene: TRBV29-1
CDR3 DNA: TGCAGCGTTCACGACTCTGGGGCCAACGTCCTGACTTTC
CDR3 protein: CSVHDSGANVLTF

clone size: -
D gene: -
J gene: TRBJ2-7
V gene: TRBV5-1
CDR3 DNA: TGCGCCAGCAGCTTGAACCAGGGGAAGGTCTACGAGCAGTACTTC
CDR3 protein: CASSLNQGKVYEQYF

clone size: -
D gene: TRBD1
J gene: TRBJ1-5
V gene: TRBV5-4
CDR3 DNA: TGTGCCAGCAGCGCGGGACAGGGGGCAGGACAGCCCCAGCATTTT
CDR3 protein: CASSAGQGAGQPQHF

clone size: -
D gene: -
J gene: TRBJ1-3
V gene: TRBV11-2
CDR3 DNA: TGTGCCAGCAGCTCGGTCAGGGGTGTTGGGAACACCATATATTTT
CDR3 protein: CASSSVRGVGNTIYF

clone size: once
D gene: TRBD2
J gene: TRBJ2-2
V gene: TRBV6-6
CDR3 DNA: TGTGCCAGCAGTTCCCTCAGCGGGAGCACCGGGGAGCTGTTTTTT
CDR3 protein: CASSSLSGSTGELFF

clone size: -
D gene: TRBD2
J gene: TRBJ2-1
V gene: TRBV7-7
CDR3 DNA: TGTGCTAGCAGCTTAGCAGCGGGATTGTGGCAGTTCTTC
CDR3 protein: CASSLAAGLWQFF

clone size: -
D gene: -
J gene: TRBJ1-2
V gene: TRBV15
CDR3 DNA: TGTGCCACCAGCCAAACAGGATATGGCTACACCTTC
CDR3 protein: CATSQTGYGYTF

clone size: -
D gene: -
J gene: TRBJ2-1
V gene: TRBV29-1
CDR3 DNA: TGCAGCGTTGTGAGGCTAGTGGGGCCTAATGAGCAGTTCTTC
CDR3 protein: CSVVRLVGPNEQFF

clone size: -
D gene: -
J gene: TRBJ2-3
V gene: TRBV30
CDR3 DNA: TGTGCCTGGAGTGTAAAGGGCAGTATCGGAGATACGCAGTATTTT
CDR3 protein: CAWSVKGSIGDTQYF

clone size: -
D gene: -
J gene: TRBJ2-5
V gene: TRBV30
CDR3 DNA: TGTGCCTGGAGTAAACTAGCTCGAGAGACCCAGTACTTC
CDR3 protein: CAWSKLARETQYF

clone size: -
D gene: TRBD1
J gene: TRBJ1-2
V gene: TRBV9
CDR3 DNA: TGTGCCAGCAGCCAGGGGGTGGTGGCAGTACAAGGCTACACCTTC
CDR3 protein: CASSQGVVAVQGYTF

clone size: -
D gene: -
J gene: TRBJ2-7
V gene: TRBV29-1
CDR3 DNA: TGCAGCGTAACCGGGCGGTTGGTCTACGAGCAGTACTTC
CDR3 protein: CSVTGRLVYEQYF

clone size: -
D gene: TRBD1
J gene: TRBJ2-5
V gene: TRBV6-1
CDR3 DNA: TGTGCCAGCACCCTGGGACAGGCCCAAGAGACCCAGTACTTC
CDR3 protein: CASTLGQAQETQYF

clone size: -
D gene: -
J gene: TRBJ2-7
V gene: TRBV18
CDR3 DNA: TGTGCCAGCTCACCACTCCGGGACACTCTCTACGAGCAGTACTTC
CDR3 protein: CASSPLRDTLYEQYF

clone size: -
D gene: TRBD2
J gene: TRBJ2-7
V gene: TRBV7-8
CDR3 DNA: TGTGCCAGCAGCTTAGATAGTGCGGGGGGCAGCGGGAGTTACGAGCAGTACTTC
CDR3 protein: CASSLDSAGGSGSYEQYF

clone size: -
D gene: TRBD2
J gene: TRBJ2-7
V gene: TRBV5-1
CDR3 DNA: TGCGCCAGCAGCTTGGCGGCCCTCGGGGGGGGCGCAACGGACGAGCAGTACTTC
CDR3 protein: CASSLAALGGGATDEQYF

clone size: -
D gene: -
J gene: TRBJ2-5
V gene: TRBV27
CDR3 DNA: TGTGCCAGCAGTCAAGACAGACTACAAGAGACCCAGTACTTC
CDR3 protein: CASSQDRLQETQYF

clone size: -
D gene: TRBD1
J gene: TRBJ2-7
V gene: TRBV5-5
CDR3 DNA: TGTGCCAGCAGCCCACCACAGGGGTACGAGCAGTACTTC
CDR3 protein: CASSPPQGYEQYF

clone size: -
D gene: TRBD2
J gene: TRBJ2-3
V gene: TRBV7-9
CDR3 DNA: TGTGCCAGCAGCTCTAGCGGGTCCACAGATACGCAGTATTTT
CDR3 protein: CASSSSGSTDTQYF

clone size: -
D gene: -
J gene: TRBJ2-7
V gene: TRBV7-9
CDR3 DNA: TGTGCCAGCAGCGCGGTTATCTCCTACGAGCAGTACTTC
CDR3 protein: CASSAVISYEQYF

clone size: -
D gene: -
J gene: TRBJ1-1
V gene: TRBV27
CDR3 DNA: TGTGCCAGCCAGACACGGTTAATGAACACTGAAGCTTTCTTT
CDR3 protein: CASQTRLMNTEAFF

clone size: -
D gene: -
J gene: TRBJ1-6
V gene: TRBV7-9
CDR3 DNA: TGTGCCAGCAGCTTAGGTACAGGGATGGCACCCCTCCACTTT
CDR3 protein: CASSLGTGMAPLHF

clone size: -
D gene: -
J gene: TRBJ2-7
V gene: TRBV7-9
CDR3 DNA: TGTGCCAGCAGCTTAGGGCGAGGTGCATGGTACGAGCAGTACTTC
CDR3 protein: CASSLGRGAWYEQYF

clone size: -
D gene: -
J gene: TRBJ1-1
V gene: TRBV5-1
CDR3 DNA: TGCGCCAGCGCCCCCGGGGGAACGGCGGCTGAAGCTTTCTTT
CDR3 protein: CASAPGGTAAEAFF

clone size: -
D gene: TRBD2
J gene: TRBJ2-5
V gene: TRBV2
CDR3 DNA: TGTGCCAGCCTTATGACGGGAGGGGGGACCCAGTACTTC
CDR3 protein: CASLMTGGGTQYF

clone size: -
D gene: -
J gene: TRBJ2-3
V gene: TRBV5-1
CDR3 DNA: TGCGCCAGCAGCTTGGAGACAGATACGCAGTATTTT
CDR3 protein: CASSLETDTQYF

clone size: -
D gene: TRBD2
J gene: TRBJ2-1
V gene: TRBV5-1
CDR3 DNA: TGCGCCAGCAGCTGGGATAGCGGGAGGACCTACAATGAGCAGTTCTTC
CDR3 protein: CASSWDSGRTYNEQFF

clone size: once
D gene: -
J gene: TRBJ2-3
V gene: TRBV4-1
CDR3 DNA: TGCGCCAGCAGCCTTAGCACAGATACGCAGTATTTT
CDR3 protein: CASSLSTDTQYF

clone size: -
D gene: TRBD2
J gene: TRBJ2-7
V gene: TRBV5-6
CDR3 DNA: TGTGCCAGCAGCCGCGGGGGATCCGGCTTTTACGAGCAGTACTTC
CDR3 protein: CASSRGGSGFYEQYF

clone size: once
D gene: -
J gene: TRBJ1-1
V gene: TRBV29-1
CDR3 DNA: TGCAGCGTTGAAGTTGTTTACAGAGAAGCTTTCTTT
CDR3 protein: CSVEVVYREAFF

clone size: -
D gene: -
J gene: TRBJ1-2
V gene: TRBV7-9
CDR3 DNA: TGTGCCAGCAGCTTATCTTTGTCGGGATATGGCTACACCTTC
CDR3 protein: CASSLSLSGYGYTF

clone size: -
D gene: -
J gene: TRBJ2-7
V gene: TRBV28
CDR3 DNA: TGTGCCAGCAGCAAATTCTACGAGCAGTACTTC
CDR3 protein: CASSKFYEQYF

clone size: once
D gene: -
J gene: TRBJ1-2
V gene: TRBV30
CDR3 DNA: TGTGCCTGGAGTTTGGACAAGTTCTATGGCTACACCTTC
CDR3 protein: CAWSLDKFYGYTF

clone size: -
D gene: -
J gene: TRBJ2-7
V gene: TRBV7-6
CDR3 DNA: TGTGCCAGCAGCTTGTCGCTAGCGAGTTACGAGCAGTACTTC
CDR3 protein: CASSLSLASYEQYF

clone size: -
D gene: TRBD1
J gene: TRBJ1-6
V gene: TRBV7-9
CDR3 DNA: TGTGCCAGCAGCTCGGGACAGGGCTTTTCACCCCTCCACTTT
CDR3 protein: CASSSGQGFSPLHF

clone size: -
D gene: TRBD1
J gene: TRBJ2-1
V gene: TRBV19
CDR3 DNA: TGTGCCAGTAGTATAGTTGCAGGGGGCGAATCCTACAATGAGCAGTTCTTC
CDR3 protein: CASSIVAGGESYNEQFF